One sample yielded the 13 T cell receptor beta chains listed below, sequenced in a study of T cell clusters in autoimmune cytopenias. Approximately 40,000 genome equivalents of blood DNA were amplified for TRB. One tube held mixed TRB-A and TRB-B primer pools for touch-down PCR. TCRdb reprocessed the multiplex PCR reads, keeping one entry per CDR3 protein, no DNA. The repertoire table contains over 9,000 distinct CDR3 sequences. The specimen sequenced was peripheral blood. These receptors were taken from a human donor with an autoimmune cytopenia or autoimmune hepatitis (not recorded which).

This chain joins TRBV7-9 and TRBJ2-1; TCRdb's D call, TRBD1, is unchecked because there is no DNA. This CDR3 comprises 13 residues. Germline V gene data show CDR1 as SEHNR and CDR2 as FQNEAQ (reference sequence). The CDR3 is CASRPDTNNEQFF.

The chain employs TRBV20-1 and TRBJ1-2; lacking DNA, the TRBD1 call made by TCRdb goes unchecked. Per the germline V gene, CDR1 is DFQATT and CDR2 is SNEGSKA (reference sequence). The CDR3 has 13 amino acids. CDR3 sequence: CSARGRDNYGYTF.

V usage is TRBV18 and J usage is TRBJ2-1; the D call of TRBD1 rests on TCRdb alone, since no DNA is present to check it. CDR1 is KGHSH, CDR2 LQKENI, per germline. The length of the CDR3 is 11 residues. The CDR3 loop reads CASSQGHQQFF.

The gene calls are TRBV6-6 and TRBJ2-7; the TCRdb D gene call, TRBD2, has no DNA to confirm it. The germline gives CDR1 MNHNY, CDR2 SVGAGI (reference sequence). This CDR3 region has 15 residues. The CDR3 here is CASRLTSGASYEQYF.

The chain links TRBV10-2 to TRBJ1-1; the D gene TCRdb calls, TRBD1, cannot be checked with no DNA. CDR1 is WSHSY, CDR2 SAAADI, per germline. This CDR3 has 12 amino acids. CDR3 amino acids: CASKDGGTEAFF.

The chain combines TRBV5-1 with TRBJ2-1. The CDR3 covers 15 residues. Germline loops: CDR1 SGHRS, CDR2 YFSETQ. The CDR3 protein is CASSFVGTSYNEQFF.

The chain combines TRBV5-4 with TRBJ1-1. The CDR3 length is 13 residues. Germline loops: CDR1 SGHNT, CDR2 YYREEE (reference sequence). CDR3 sequence: CASSWSQNTEAFF.

This chain connects TRBV4-3 to TRBJ2-3; as DNA is missing, the TRBD2 call by TCRdb cannot be tested. Germline V lookup: CDR1 LGHNA, CDR2 YSLEER. This CDR3 comprises 16 residues. CDR3 in amino acids: CASSQETSGVRDTQYF.

This clonotype is deemed medium-sized by its frequency. This rearrangement joins TRBV11-1 to TRBJ2-1. Germline CDR1 and CDR2: SGHAT and FQDESV (reference sequence). The CDR3 consists of 14 residues. The CDR3 region is CASSFGVGYNEQFF.

The rearrangement links TRBV6-1 to TRBJ1-1; as DNA is missing, the TRBD1 call by TCRdb cannot be tested. The germline V gene has CDR1 MNHNS and CDR2 SASEGT. This CDR3 has 14 residues. CDR3 residues: CASSEKSGATEAFF.

V and J are TRBV4-3 and TRBJ2-7. This CDR3 spans 14 amino acids. Germline CDR1 is LGHNA and CDR2 is YSLEER. The CDR3 sequence is CASSQDPGTYEQYF.

This rearrangement joins TRBV6-1 to TRBJ1-4; checking the TCRdb D call of TRBD1 is not possible without DNA. Germline CDR1 is MNHNS and CDR2 is SASEGT. The CDR3 runs to 14 residues. Here the CDR3 reads CASGRQGSNEKLFF.

The rearrangement uses TRBV4-1 and TRBJ2-3; the TCRdb D gene call, TRBD2, has no DNA to confirm it. The germline V gene has CDR1 MGHRA and CDR2 YSYEKL. This CDR3 has 17 residues. CDR3 loop: CASSQRLAGGSEDTQYF.